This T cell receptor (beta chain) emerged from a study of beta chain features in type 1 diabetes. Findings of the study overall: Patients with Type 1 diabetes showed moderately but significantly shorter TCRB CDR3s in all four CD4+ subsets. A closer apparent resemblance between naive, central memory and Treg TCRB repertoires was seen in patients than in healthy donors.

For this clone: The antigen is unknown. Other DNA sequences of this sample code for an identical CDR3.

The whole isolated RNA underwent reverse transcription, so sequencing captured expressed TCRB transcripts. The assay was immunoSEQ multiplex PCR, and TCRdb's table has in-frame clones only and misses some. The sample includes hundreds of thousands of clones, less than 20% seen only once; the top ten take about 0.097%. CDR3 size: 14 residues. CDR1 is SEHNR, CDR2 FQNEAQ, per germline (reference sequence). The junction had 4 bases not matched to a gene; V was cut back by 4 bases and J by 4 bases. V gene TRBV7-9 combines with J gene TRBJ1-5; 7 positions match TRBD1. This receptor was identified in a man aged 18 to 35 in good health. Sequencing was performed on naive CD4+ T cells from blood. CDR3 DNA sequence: TGTGCCAGCAGCTCCTCAGGGGGAAATCAGCCCCAGCATTTT. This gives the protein CASSSSGGNQPQHF. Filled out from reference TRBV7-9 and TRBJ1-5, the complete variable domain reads DTGVSQNPRHKITKRGQNVTFRCDPISEHNRLYWYRQTLGQGPEFLTYFQNEAQLEKSRLLSDRFSAERPKGSFSTLEIQRTEQGDSAMYLCASSSSGGNQPQHFGDGTRLSIL.